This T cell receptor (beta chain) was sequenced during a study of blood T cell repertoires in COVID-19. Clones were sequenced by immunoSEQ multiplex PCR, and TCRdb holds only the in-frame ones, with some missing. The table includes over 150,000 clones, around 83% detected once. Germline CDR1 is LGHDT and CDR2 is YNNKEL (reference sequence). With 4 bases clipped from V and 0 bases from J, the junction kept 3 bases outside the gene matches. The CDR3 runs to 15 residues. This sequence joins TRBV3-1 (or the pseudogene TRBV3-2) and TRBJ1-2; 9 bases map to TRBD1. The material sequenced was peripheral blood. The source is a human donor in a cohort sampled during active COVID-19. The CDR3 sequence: CASSPRQGANYGYTF. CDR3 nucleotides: TGTGCCAGCAGCCCTCGACAGGGGGCTAACTATGGCTACACCTTC.